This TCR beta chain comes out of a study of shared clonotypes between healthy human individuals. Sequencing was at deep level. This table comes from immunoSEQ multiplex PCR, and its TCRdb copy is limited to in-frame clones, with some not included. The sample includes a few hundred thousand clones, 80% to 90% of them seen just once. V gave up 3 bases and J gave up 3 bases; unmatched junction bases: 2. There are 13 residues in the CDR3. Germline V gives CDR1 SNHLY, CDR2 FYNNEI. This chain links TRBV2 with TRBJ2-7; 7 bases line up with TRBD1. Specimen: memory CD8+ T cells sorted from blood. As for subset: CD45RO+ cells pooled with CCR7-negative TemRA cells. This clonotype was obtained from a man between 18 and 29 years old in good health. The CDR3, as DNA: TGTGCCAGCAGTGACGGACAGGTCTACGAGCAGTACTTC. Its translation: CASSDGQVYEQYF.